These 8 T cell receptor beta chains came from one sample sequenced in a study of shared clonotypes between healthy human individuals. Naivety among CD8 cells was defined by CD45RO negativity and positive CCR7 selection, thereby excluding terminally differentiated effector memory CD45RA+ cells. Profiling relied on immunoSEQ multiplex PCR, and the TCRdb table lists in-frame clones only, not all of them. The table includes around 2,000,000 clones, approximately 95% detected once. Sequences were obtained from naive CD8+ T cells sorted from blood. The receptors come from a man younger than 30 in good health.

The chain combines TRBV30 with TRBJ1-3, with D possibly matching TRBD1 (5 bases). The V and J ends lost 7 bases and 4 bases respectively, with 14 bases between them. Per the germline V gene, CDR1 is GTSNPN and CDR2 is SVGIG (reference sequence). CDR3 length: 13 residues. Here the CDR3 DNA reads TGTGCCTCCGAGGAGGGGTCCGGAAACACCATATATTTT. This encodes CASEEGSGNTIYF.

This chain uses TRBV7-9 with TRBJ2-7; D is tentatively TRBD1 or TRBD2 (5 bases each). The V and J ends lost 5 bases and 0 bases respectively, with 11 bases between them. CDR3 length equals 14 residues. Germline lookup yields CDR1 SEHNR and CDR2 FQNEAQ (reference sequence). The CDR3 DNA follows: TGTGCCAGCAGCAGGGACGCGAGCTCCTACGAGCAGTACTTC. It yields the protein CASSRDASSYEQYF.

The chain couples TRBV13 to TRBJ2-1, with D possibly being TRBD2 (5 bases). The V gene lost 1 base and the J gene lost 1 base, with 8 bases spanning the gap. The CDR3 loop spans 15 amino acids. Germline V lookup: CDR1 PRHDT, CDR2 FYEKMQ (reference sequence). The CDR3 here is CASSLARGSYNEQFF. The DNA of the CDR3 is TGTGCCAGCAGCTTAGCCCGGGGTTCCTACAATGAGCAGTTCTTC.

Regarding this clone: The identical CDR3 is also encoded by other nucleotide sequences in the sample. The chain is built from TRBV27 and TRBJ1-1; weak D call: TRBD1 (5 bases). Germline V gives CDR1 MNHEY, CDR2 SMNVEV (reference sequence). This CDR3 comprises 14 residues. Deletions cut 5 bases from V and 1 base from J, with 11 bases between. The CDR3 loop reads CASSSQGTNTEAFF. Written as DNA, the CDR3 is TGTGCCAGCAGTAGCCAGGGCACGAACACTGAAGCTTTCTTT.

The chain joins TRBV5-6 to TRBJ2-7; possibly TRBD1 for D (5 bases). Trimming pared 0 bases from V and 5 bases from J, leaving 9 bases between. The CDR3 spans 13 residues. Germline CDR1 is SGHDT and CDR2 is YYEEEE. Written as DNA, the CDR3 is TGTGCCAGCAGCTTGGACAGGCCCCACGAGCAGTACTTC. Its translation: CASSLDRPHEQYF.

The chain couples TRBV6-1 to TRBJ1-2; 10 bases align to TRBD1. After removal of 6 bases from V and 3 bases from J, the junction contained 7 bases not matched to a gene. Germline V gives CDR1 MNHNS, CDR2 SASEGT. CDR3 length: 15 amino acids. Here the CDR3 DNA reads TGTGCCAGCAGCGCCGGGACAGGGGAATACTATGGCTACACCTTC. Its translation: CASSAGTGEYYGYTF.

Only one count was recorded for this clone. This chain uses TRBV6-5 with TRBJ2-5; 7 bases fit TRBD1. J gave up 1 base and V 5 bases, and 4 bases lay outside the gene matches. Germline V CDR1 and CDR2: MNHEY, SVGAGI. There are 14 residues in the CDR3. The chain's CDR3 is CASSAGTVQETQYF. CDR3 nucleotides: TGTGCCAGCAGTGCCGGGACAGTCCAAGAGACCCAGTACTTC.

This chain joins TRBV27 and TRBJ2-7; tentatively, D is TRBD1 (6 bases). The CDR3 is made up of 15 amino acids. Germline lookup yields CDR1 MNHEY and CDR2 SMNVEV (reference sequence). The V and J ends lost 2 bases and 1 base respectively, with 12 bases between them. The CDR3, as DNA: TGTGCCAGCAGTTTAGGGGCGGACAGTTCCTACGAGCAGTACTTC. This sequence encodes CASSLGADSSYEQYF.